Given below is one TCR beta chain in context. Germline CDR1 SEHNR, CDR2 FQNEAQ (reference sequence). The CDR3 runs to 18 residues. V shed 5 bases and J 5 bases; nucleotides not matched to a gene: 14. The data are from a study of blood T cell repertoires in COVID-19. Study-level information: Sources were T cells, B-cell-depleted T cells, or PBMCs; the material itself was cDNA or gDNA.

Per the original data handling: Using reference gene primer amplification, nucleated cell counts were estimated. The assay was immunoSEQ multiplex PCR, and TCRdb's table has in-frame clones only and misses some. V and J calls and clone size are as listed in that table; D and trimming were resolved from the DNA. Of about 400,000 clones in the sample, around 87% are singletons; the top ten hold around 1.9%. The material sequenced was PBMCs or T cells enriched from blood (not recorded which). The chain combines TRBV7-9 with TRBJ2-1; 11 bases agree with TRBD2. This TCR came from a man aged 40-55 years in a cohort exposed to, infected with or recovered from COVID-19 (not recorded which). CDR3 residues: CASSPTSGTSGGNNEQFF. The CDR3 DNA reads as TGTGCCAGCAGCCCCACCTCAGGGACTAGCGGAGGTAACAATGAGCAGTTCTTC. The full variable domain, with the rest looked up from reference TRBV7-9 and TRBJ2-1, is DTGVSQNPRHKITKRGQNVTFRCDPISEHNRLYWYRQTLGQGPEFLTYFQNEAQLEKSRLLSDRFSAERPKGSFSTLEIQRTEQGDSAMYLCASSPTSGTSGGNNEQFFGPGTRLTVL.